The 27 T cell receptor beta chains given below trace back to one sample, sequenced in a study of blood T cells in healthy people across ages. A second 7 to 11 cycle PCR used barcoded and J-beta primers. TCRdb analysed the 5' RACE reads with MiXCR anew, one entry per CDR3 protein. The sample has about 1,400,000 distinct CDR3 sequences, 59% seen once. The sample consisted of blood. These receptors were collected from a man between 18 and 35 years old in good health.

The chain carries TRBV20-1 and TRBJ2-1; no clear D. Germline CDR1 DFQATT, CDR2 SNEGSKA (reference sequence). Trimming pared 1 base from V and 13 bases from J, leaving 14 bases between. The CDR3 is 12 amino acids. The DNA for the CDR3 is TGCAGTGCTAGAGGACCTCAACGGTACCAGTTCTTC. Translated: CSARGPQRYQFF.

The chain uses TRBV29-1 and TRBJ1-1; 7 bases are shared with TRBD1. V lost 6 bases, J lost 3 bases, and 13 bases stayed unmatched. The CDR3 is made up of 15 amino acids. Germline values: CDR1 SQVTM, CDR2 ANQGSEA. The CDR3 protein is CSVPWTGGRDTEAFF. CDR3 sequence (DNA): TGCAGCGTACCTTGGACAGGAGGGAGGGACACTGAAGCTTTCTTT.

This chain connects TRBV28 to TRBJ2-4, with D perhaps assigned TRBD1 or TRBD2 (5 bases each). The CDR3 loop spans 15 amino acids. Trimming stripped 2 bases from V and 1 base from J, with 9 bases between. In germline, CDR1 is MDHEN, CDR2 SYDVKM. CDR3 sequence: CASSLVEGAKNIQYF. CDR3 nucleotides: TGTGCCAGCAGTTTAGTTGAGGGGGCCAAAAACATTCAGTACTTC.

The rearrangement uses TRBV27 and TRBJ1-6, with D uncertain. CDR3 length: 16 amino acids. Trimming removed 5 bases from V and 7 bases from J, with 18 bases in between. Germline lookup yields CDR1 MNHEY and CDR2 SMNVEV (reference sequence). Here the CDR3 reads CASSTRRPRSNSPLHF. The CDR3, as DNA: TGTGCCAGCAGTACCCGTCGTCCCAGGTCAAATTCACCCCTCCACTTT.

The sample holds one count of this clonotype. The chain recombines TRBV11-2 with TRBJ2-5; 9 bases match TRBD2. The CDR3 runs 16 residues. CDR1 SGHAT and CDR2 FQNNGV come from the germline V gene. V gave up 5 bases and J gave up 4 bases; unmatched junction bases: 11. The chain's CDR3 is CASSPNSGRYIETQYF. CDR3 DNA sequence: TGTGCCAGCAGCCCCAATAGCGGGAGATATATAGAGACCCAGTACTTC.

The chain is built from TRBV6-2 or TRBV6-3 and TRBJ1-6; no clear D gene. The CDR3 covers 17 residues. Germline loops: CDR1 MNHEY, CDR2 SVGEGT. The V end lost 0 bases, the J end lost 0 bases, and 9 bases lay between the germline ends. CDR3 region: CASSYSFSDSYNSPLHF. CDR3 coding DNA: TGTGCCAGCAGTTACTCGTTCAGCGACTCCTATAATTCACCCCTCCACTTT.

This clonotype turned up a few times. The chain links TRBV7-2 to TRBJ2-3, with D tentatively TRBD2 (5 bases). Trimming pared 1 base from V and 3 bases from J, leaving 11 bases between. CDR3 size: 15 residues. Germline CDR1 is SGHTA and CDR2 is FQGNSA. CDR3 nucleotides: TGTGCCAGCAGCTTAGTTCAGGACTTGACAGATACGCAGTATTTT. It yields the protein CASSLVQDLTDTQYF.

The V call is TRBV14, the J call TRBJ2-1; 7 nucleotides align to TRBD1. The CDR3 consists of 17 residues. Germline CDR1 is SGHDN and CDR2 is FVKESK. V lost 0 bases, J lost 8 bases, and 13 bases stayed unmatched. CDR3 protein: CASSQDDVGTERYEQFF. The CDR3 region has the DNA TGTGCCAGCAGCCAAGACGACGTGGGGACAGAACGCTATGAGCAGTTCTTC.

The chain uses TRBV11-2 and TRBJ2-1; TRBD1 matches 8 bases. This CDR3 has 16 amino acids. Trimming removed 5 bases from V and 6 bases from J; junction bases left unmatched: 12. From germline, CDR1 is SGHAT and CDR2 FQNNGV. The CDR3 nucleotides are TGTGCCAGCAGCCCCTTGAGGACAGGGAAAATCAATGAGCAGTTCTTC. The encoded protein is CASSPLRTGKINEQFF.

There are a few counts of this clonotype. The rearrangement joins TRBV4-1 to TRBJ2-7; the D gene is possibly TRBD1 (6 bases). Trimming left V 0 bases short and J 2 bases short, with 17 bases between. The CDR3 length is 17 residues. Germline CDR1 and CDR2: MGHRA and YSYEKL. CDR3 residues: CASSQETAGVLTYEQYF. Written as DNA, the CDR3 is TGCGCCAGCAGCCAAGAGACGGCAGGGGTTTTAACCTACGAGCAGTACTTC.

The CDR3 loop reads CSARPGTGTKETQYF. For the CDR3, the DNA is TGCAGTGCTCGTCCCGGGACAGGGACGAAAGAGACCCAGTACTTC. The chain joins TRBV20-1 to TRBJ2-5; TRBD1 aligns across 9 bases. J lost 3 bases, V lost 5 bases, and 10 bases had no gene match. In germline, CDR1 is DFQATT, CDR2 SNEGSKA (reference sequence). The CDR3 has 15 residues.

The V and J genes are TRBV6-2 or TRBV6-3 and TRBJ2-5; D tentatively reads TRBD1 or TRBD2 (5 bases each). CDR3 length equals 17 residues. Trimming pared 2 bases from V and 5 bases from J, leaving 21 bases between. From germline, CDR1 is MNHEY and CDR2 SVGEGT. This chain's CDR3 is CASSYLLPGPEMETQYF. The CDR3 coding sequence is TGTGCCAGCAGTTACCTTTTGCCGGGGCCGGAAATGGAGACCCAGTACTTC.

The rearrangement uses TRBV27 and TRBJ2-7; tentatively, D is TRBD1 (5 bases). The CDR3 spans 15 residues. Trimming left V 0 bases short and J 2 bases short, with 11 bases between. Germline V lookup: CDR1 MNHEY, CDR2 SMNVEV (reference sequence). The CDR3 sequence is CASSLSMTDTYEQYF. In nucleotides, the CDR3 is TGTGCCAGCAGTTTATCGATGACGGACACCTACGAGCAGTACTTC.

Details on this clonotype: The junction shows a germline mismatch at one end, possibly a read error. The V and J genes are TRBV15 and TRBJ2-5, with D perhaps TRBD1 or TRBD2 (6 bases each). The DNA end is a closer match to TRBJ2-7, so the J assignment may be wrong. CDR3 size: 16 residues. Per germline, CDR1 LNHNV and CDR2 YYDKDF (reference sequence). The CDR3 nucleotides are TGTGCCACCAACAGAGATTGGAGGGGGACTTTTTACGAGCAGTACTTC. Translation: CATNRDWRGTFYEQYF.

The gene calls are TRBV7-9 and TRBJ2-7; possibly TRBD2 for D (5 bases). The V gene's germline CDR1 is SEHNR and CDR2 FQNEAQ (reference sequence). The CDR3 covers 14 residues. V gave up 2 bases and J gave up 3 bases, with 11 bases separating them. CDR3 bases: TGTGCCAGCAGCTTAATCCCGGGGAACTACGAGCAGTACTTC. This codes for CASSLIPGNYEQYF.

This clonotype came up a few times. V is TRBV6-1 and J is TRBJ2-3; tentatively, D is TRBD2 (5 bases). V lost 7 bases to trimming and J lost 7 bases, with 15 bases between them. Germline V gene sequence: CDR1 MNHNS, CDR2 SASEGT. There are 13 residues in the CDR3. The CDR3 DNA follows: TGTGCCAGCAAGGCGGGCTTCCTATATACGCAGTATTTT. Protein sequence: CASKAGFLYTQYF.

This chain joins TRBV7-9 and TRBJ2-7; 7 positions match TRBD1. V dropped 5 bases and J dropped 6; count of bases not matched to a gene: 13. The CDR3 spans 15 residues. Germline values: CDR1 SEHNR, CDR2 FQNEAQ (reference sequence). The CDR3 DNA sequence: TGTGCCAGCAGCCGCCTGGGACAGAGTTCTAGCGAGCAGTACTTC. It codes for CASSRLGQSSSEQYF.

This rearrangement joins TRBV6-5 to TRBJ2-7; 10 nucleotides agree with TRBD2. Germline V gene data show CDR1 as MNHEY and CDR2 as SVGAGI. V lost 6 bases, J lost 1 base, and 6 bases stayed unmatched. The CDR3 extends over 15 amino acids. The CDR3 spells CASRQAGGLSYEQYF. CDR3 DNA sequence: TGTGCCAGCAGACAAGCGGGAGGGCTATCCTACGAGCAGTACTTC.

V is TRBV4-1 and J is TRBJ2-1; TRBD1 is a possible D gene (6 bases). CDR1 and CDR2 (germline): MGHRA, YSYEKL. The V end lost 4 bases, the J end lost 0 bases, and 13 bases lay between the germline ends. The CDR3 sequence is 16 residues long. CDR3 residues: CASSRSTGSSYNEQFF. The CDR3 bases are TGCGCCAGCAGCCGCTCAACAGGGAGCTCCTACAATGAGCAGTTCTTC.

This clonotype was picked up a small number of times. The rearrangement joins TRBV20-1 to TRBJ2-7, with 9 bases aligning to TRBD2. The CDR3 runs to 16 residues. The germline V gene encodes CDR1 DFQATT and CDR2 SNEGSKA (reference sequence). V shed 0 bases, J shed 2 bases, and the junction held 8 bases outside the gene matches. In DNA, the CDR3 is TGCAGTGCTAGAGATTCGGCTAGCGGGACCACCTACGAGCAGTACTTC. It yields the protein CSARDSASGTTYEQYF.

This clonotype was seen a handful of times. The V and J genes are TRBV5-1 and TRBJ2-3, with D unresolved. The CDR3 is made up of 15 amino acids. The V and J ends lost 2 bases and 3 bases respectively, with 13 bases between them. In germline, CDR1 is SGHRS, CDR2 YFSETQ. The CDR3 DNA sequence: TGCGCCAGCAGCTTCCACGGCGAACGTACAGATACGCAGTATTTT. Its protein is CASSFHGERTDTQYF.

This sequence joins TRBV4-3 and TRBJ1-1; D possibly corresponds to TRBD1 (6 bases). Trimming left V 0 bases short and J 1 base short, with 9 bases between. Germline CDR1 is LGHNA and CDR2 is YSLEER. The CDR3 has 15 amino acids. CDR3 coding DNA: TGCGCCAGCAGCCAAGATCCGGGACAGAACACTGAAGCTTTCTTT. Its protein is CASSQDPGQNTEAFF.

The V call is TRBV20-1, the J call TRBJ1-2; no firm D call. The ends were cut back, 0 bases at V and 4 bases at J, with 18 bases in the middle. The CDR3 loop spans 16 amino acids. The V gene's germline CDR1 is DFQATT and CDR2 SNEGSKA (reference sequence). CDR3 protein: CSARDVRLAEGYGYTF. CDR3 nucleotides: TGCAGTGCTAGAGATGTGAGGTTGGCAGAGGGCTATGGCTACACCTTC.

This chain joins TRBV13 and TRBJ1-2; 7 bases agree with TRBD1. V gave up 1 base and J gave up 8 bases; unmatched junction bases: 4. From germline, CDR1 is PRHDT and CDR2 FYEKMQ (reference sequence). This CDR3 region has 13 residues. The CDR3 DNA is TGTGCCAGCAGCTTAGAGGACAGGCACGGCTACACCTTC. Translation gives CASSLEDRHGYTF.

The chain links TRBV6-5 to TRBJ1-3; 9 positions agree with TRBD1. J was trimmed by 4 bases and V by 6 bases; bases with no gene match: 7. This CDR3 contains 15 residues. The germline gives CDR1 MNHEY, CDR2 SVGAGI. The CDR3, as DNA: TGTGCCAGCAGAGAACAGGGGGCGCGGGGAAACACCATATATTTT. Its protein product is CASREQGARGNTIYF.

This rearrangement joins TRBV6-5 to TRBJ2-4; tentative D call: TRBD2 (6 bases). The CDR3 spans 12 residues. V was pared by 6 bases and J by 13 bases, with 16 bases between. In germline, CDR1 is MNHEY, CDR2 SVGAGI. CDR3 residues: CASSGLREAQYF. In DNA form, the CDR3 reads TGTGCCAGCAGCGGGTTGAGGGAGGCCCAGTACTTC.

This clonotype was picked up a small number of times. This chain joins TRBV20-1 and TRBJ2-5; D is possibly TRBD1 or TRBD2 (5 bases each). The V gene's germline CDR1 is DFQATT and CDR2 SNEGSKA (reference sequence). The ends were cut back, 5 bases at V and 2 bases at J, with 9 bases in the middle. The CDR3 has 12 amino acids. The CDR3 reads CSASWGQETQYF. For the CDR3, the DNA is TGCAGTGCTTCCTGGGGGCAAGAGACCCAGTACTTC.